The 7 T cell receptor beta chains given below trace back to one sample, sequenced in a study of blood T cell repertoires in COVID-19 (dated by TCRdb to about 2020). Library preparation employed the immunoSEQ multiplex PCR assay. As stored in TCRdb, this immuneACCESS dataset retains in-frame rearrangements with V and J assigned. A fraction of the clones does not appear; measured against another copy, unresolved V genes explain less than half of the discrepancy, and the remainder lacks a known reason. The sample contains 84,000 or so clones, approximately 80% of them found a single time. About 16% of the sample comes from the top ten. Sequences were obtained from peripheral blood. These receptors all stem from a woman aged 80 or over with acute or convalescent COVID-19.

This clone was recorded once. The chain joins TRBV27 to TRBJ2-7, with D perhaps matching TRBD1 (6 bases). The germline CDR1 and CDR2 sequences are MNHEY and SMNVEV (reference sequence). V was cut by 7 bases and J by 5 bases, with 12 bases left in between. The CDR3 runs to 12 residues. The CDR3 reads CASKGGKDEQYF. In DNA form, the CDR3 reads TGTGCCAGCAAAGGGGGTAAGGACGAGCAGTACTTC.

This chain's CDR3 is CASSQDGGRTEAFF. The CDR3 DNA sequence: TGTGCCAGCAGCCAAGACGGGGGGAGGACTGAAGCTTTCTTT. The chain employs TRBV3-1 (or the pseudogene TRBV3-2) and TRBJ1-1; tentatively, D is TRBD1 (5 bases). The germline CDR1 and CDR2 sequences are LGHDT and YNNKEL (reference sequence). The CDR3 has 14 amino acids. The V and J ends lost 0 bases and 5 bases respectively, with 10 bases between them.

This clone was detected once. The rearrangement uses TRBV3-1 (or the pseudogene TRBV3-2) and TRBJ1-1, with 8 bases aligning to TRBD1. With V trimmed by 1 base and J by 0 bases, 7 bases remained unmatched. Germline values: CDR1 LGHDT, CDR2 YNNKEL (reference sequence). The CDR3 extends over 17 amino acids. In nucleotides, the CDR3 is TGTGCCAGCAGCCAAGTTCCGGGACAGGTGATGAACACTGAAGCTTTCTTT. Protein product: CASSQVPGQVMNTEAFF.

The CDR3 bases are TGTGCCAGCTCACCAGGCCCCGCGGGGGGGCGAGGAGATACGCAGTATTTT. Protein: CASSPGPAGGRGDTQYF. This sequence joins TRBV18 and TRBJ2-3; 9 nucleotides match TRBD2. Trimming took 2 bases from V and 5 from J; bases not matched to a gene: 11. The CDR3 runs to 17 residues. Per the germline V gene, CDR1 is KGHSH and CDR2 is LQKENI.

The chain couples TRBV7-2 to TRBJ1-5, with a tentative D call TRBD1 (6 bases). The CDR3 contains 15 residues. Germline V gene data show CDR1 as SGHTA and CDR2 as FQGNSA. Trimming took off 4 bases at V and 7 bases at J, with 17 bases between the two ends. The CDR3 sequence is CASSSSDRSNQPQHF. Here the CDR3 DNA reads TGTGCCAGCAGCTCGTCCGACAGGAGTAACCAGCCCCAGCATTTT.

The chain carries TRBV7-9 and TRBJ1-6, with 7 bases matching TRBD1. The junction had 6 bases not matched to a gene; V was cut back by 5 bases and J by 11 bases. The CDR3 runs 13 residues. Germline values: CDR1 SEHNR, CDR2 FQNEAQ (reference sequence). CDR3 sequence reads: CASSQAGGTPLHF. CDR3 nucleotides: TGTGCCAGCAGCCAAGCAGGGGGGACACCCCTCCACTTT.

This sequence joins TRBV6-1 and TRBJ2-5; 10 bases are a match to TRBD1. CDR1 and CDR2 (germline): MNHNS, SASEGT. There are 15 residues in the CDR3. The trim removed 3 bases at V and 5 bases at J, leaving 6 bases unmatched. CDR3 in DNA: TGTGCCAGCAGTGAGAGGACAGGGGGTGCGGAGACCCAGTACTTC. Translated: CASSERTGGAETQYF.